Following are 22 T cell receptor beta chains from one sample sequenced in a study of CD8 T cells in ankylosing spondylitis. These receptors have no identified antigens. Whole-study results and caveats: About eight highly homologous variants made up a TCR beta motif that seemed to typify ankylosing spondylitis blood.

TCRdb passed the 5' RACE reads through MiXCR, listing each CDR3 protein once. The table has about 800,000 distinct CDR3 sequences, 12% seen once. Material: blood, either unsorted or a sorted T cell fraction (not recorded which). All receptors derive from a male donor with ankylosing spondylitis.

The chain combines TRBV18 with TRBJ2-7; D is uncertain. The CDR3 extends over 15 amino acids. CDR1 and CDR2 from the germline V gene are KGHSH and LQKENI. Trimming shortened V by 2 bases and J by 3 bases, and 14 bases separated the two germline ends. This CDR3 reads CASSPTEGLFYEQYF. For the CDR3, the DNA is TGTGCCAGCTCACCAACTGAAGGGTTATTCTACGAGCAGTACTTC.

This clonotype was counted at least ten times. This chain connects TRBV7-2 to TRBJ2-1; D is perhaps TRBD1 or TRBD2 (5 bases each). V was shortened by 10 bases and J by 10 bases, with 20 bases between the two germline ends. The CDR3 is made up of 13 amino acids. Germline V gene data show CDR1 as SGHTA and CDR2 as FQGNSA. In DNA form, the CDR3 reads TGTGCCACCAACCTCGGGACGATCCCCGAGCAGTTCTTC. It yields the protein CATNLGTIPEQFF.

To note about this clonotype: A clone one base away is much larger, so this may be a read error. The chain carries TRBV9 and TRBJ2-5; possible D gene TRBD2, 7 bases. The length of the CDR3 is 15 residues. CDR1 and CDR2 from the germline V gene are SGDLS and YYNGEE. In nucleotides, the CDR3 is TGTACCAGCAGCGTAAGGGAGGGACATGCCGAGACCCAGTACTTC. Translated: CTSSVREGHAETQYF.

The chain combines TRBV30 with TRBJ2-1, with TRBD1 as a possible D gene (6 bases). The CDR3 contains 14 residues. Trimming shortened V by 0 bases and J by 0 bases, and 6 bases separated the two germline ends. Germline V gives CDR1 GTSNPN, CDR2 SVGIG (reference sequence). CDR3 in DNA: TGTGCCTGGAGTGTGGGGGCCTCCTACAATGAGCAGTTCTTC. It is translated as CAWSVGASYNEQFF.

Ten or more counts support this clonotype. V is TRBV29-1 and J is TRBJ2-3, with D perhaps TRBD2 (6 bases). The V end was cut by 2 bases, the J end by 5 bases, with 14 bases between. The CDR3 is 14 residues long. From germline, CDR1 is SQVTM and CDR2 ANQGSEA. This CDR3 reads CSVEWGGQEDTQYF. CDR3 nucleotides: TGCAGCGTTGAATGGGGAGGACAAGAAGATACGCAGTATTTT.

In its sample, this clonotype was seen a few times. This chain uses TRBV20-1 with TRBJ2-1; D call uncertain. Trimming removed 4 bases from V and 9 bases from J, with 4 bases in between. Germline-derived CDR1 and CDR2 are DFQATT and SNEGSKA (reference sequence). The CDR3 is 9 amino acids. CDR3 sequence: CSAIGEQFF. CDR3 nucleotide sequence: TGCAGTGCTATAGGTGAGCAGTTCTTC.

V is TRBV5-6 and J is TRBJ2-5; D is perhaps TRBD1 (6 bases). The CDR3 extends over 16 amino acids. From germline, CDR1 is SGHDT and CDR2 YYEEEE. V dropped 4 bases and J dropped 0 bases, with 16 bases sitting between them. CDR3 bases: TGTGCCAGCAGCCCGTTGGGGGCAGTCGACCAAGAGACCCAGTACTTC. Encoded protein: CASSPLGAVDQETQYF.

The CDR3 DNA sequence: TGTGCCAGCAGACCCCCGGGACAGGGACGCGAGCAGTACTTC. Translating it yields CASRPPGQGREQYF. The V call is TRBV28, the J call TRBJ2-7; 9 bases fit TRBD1. Germline CDR1 is MDHEN and CDR2 is SYDVKM. The J segment lost 6 bases and the V segment lost 6 bases, leaving 9 bases of the junction unmatched. The CDR3 is 14 residues long.

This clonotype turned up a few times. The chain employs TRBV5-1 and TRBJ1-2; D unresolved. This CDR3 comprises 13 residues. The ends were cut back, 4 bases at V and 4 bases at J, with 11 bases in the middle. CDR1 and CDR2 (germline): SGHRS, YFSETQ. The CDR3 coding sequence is TGCGCCAGCAGCCCGGGGTGGGGCTATGGCTACACCTTC. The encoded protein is CASSPGWGYGYTF.

Here the CDR3 DNA reads TGTGCCAGCAGCGTAGCTACGGCGGGACCGTACACCGGGGAGCTGTTTTTT. As protein: CASSVATAGPYTGELFF. This sequence joins TRBV9 and TRBJ2-2; tentatively, D is TRBD2 (6 bases). Germline V gene data show CDR1 as SGDLS and CDR2 as YYNGEE. V was shortened by 0 bases and J by 3 bases, with 15 bases between the two germline ends. The CDR3 has 17 amino acids.

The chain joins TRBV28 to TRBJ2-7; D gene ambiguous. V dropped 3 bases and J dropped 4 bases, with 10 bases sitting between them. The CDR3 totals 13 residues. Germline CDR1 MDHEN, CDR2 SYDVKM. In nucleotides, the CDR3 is TGTGCCAGCAGTTTTAGGCTTTTTTACGAGCAGTACTTC. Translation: CASSFRLFYEQYF.

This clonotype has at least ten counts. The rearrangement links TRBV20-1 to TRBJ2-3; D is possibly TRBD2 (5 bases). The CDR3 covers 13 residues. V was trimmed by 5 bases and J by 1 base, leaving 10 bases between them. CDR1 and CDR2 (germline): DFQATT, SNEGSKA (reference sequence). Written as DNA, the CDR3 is TGCAGTGCTCCCGATAGCGGCACAGATACGCAGTATTTT. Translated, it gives CSAPDSGTDTQYF.

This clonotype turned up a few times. CDR3 region: CATAPAGLHNEQFF. The CDR3 DNA reads TGTGCCACCGCCCCGGCAGGGTTACACAATGAGCAGTTCTTC. This rearrangement joins TRBV24-1 to TRBJ2-1; D may be TRBD1 (5 bases). V was clipped by 9 bases and J by 5 bases, with 16 bases between them. The CDR3 sequence is 14 residues long. The germline V gene encodes CDR1 KGHDR and CDR2 SFDVKD.

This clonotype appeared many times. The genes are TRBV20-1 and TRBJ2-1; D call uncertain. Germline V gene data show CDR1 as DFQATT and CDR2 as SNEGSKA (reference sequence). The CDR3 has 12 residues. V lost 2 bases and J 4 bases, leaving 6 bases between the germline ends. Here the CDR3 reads CSARSIYNEQFF. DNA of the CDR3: TGCAGTGCTAGATCCATATACAATGAGCAGTTCTTC.

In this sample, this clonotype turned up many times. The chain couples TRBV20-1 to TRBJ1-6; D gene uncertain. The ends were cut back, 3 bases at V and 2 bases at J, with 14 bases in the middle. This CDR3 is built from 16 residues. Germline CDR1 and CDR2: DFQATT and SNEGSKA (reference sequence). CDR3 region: CSASRLQGPYNSPLHF. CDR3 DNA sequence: TGCAGTGCTAGCCGGCTGCAAGGGCCCTATAATTCACCCCTCCACTTT.

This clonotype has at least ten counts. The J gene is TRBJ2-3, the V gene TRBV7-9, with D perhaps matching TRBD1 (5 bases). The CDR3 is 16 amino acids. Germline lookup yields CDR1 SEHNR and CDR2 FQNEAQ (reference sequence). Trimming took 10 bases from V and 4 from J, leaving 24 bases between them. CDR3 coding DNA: TGTGCCACCTCCCACCGGGCCAGGGCCTCCCCAGATACGCAGTATTTT. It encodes CATSHRARASPDTQYF.

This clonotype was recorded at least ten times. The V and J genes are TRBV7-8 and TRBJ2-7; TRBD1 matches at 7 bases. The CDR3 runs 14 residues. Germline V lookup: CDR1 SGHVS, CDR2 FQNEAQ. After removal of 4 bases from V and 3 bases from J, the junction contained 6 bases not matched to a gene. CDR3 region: CASSYRQGNYEQYF. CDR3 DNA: TGTGCCAGCAGCTACAGACAGGGTAACTACGAGCAGTACTTC.

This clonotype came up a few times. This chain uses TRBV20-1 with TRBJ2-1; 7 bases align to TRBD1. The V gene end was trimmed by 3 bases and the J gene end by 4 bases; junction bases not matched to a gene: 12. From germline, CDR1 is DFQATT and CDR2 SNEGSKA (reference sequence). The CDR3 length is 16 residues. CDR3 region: CSARASGTEFYNEQFF. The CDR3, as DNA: TGCAGTGCTAGGGCTAGTGGGACAGAATTTTACAATGAGCAGTTCTTC.

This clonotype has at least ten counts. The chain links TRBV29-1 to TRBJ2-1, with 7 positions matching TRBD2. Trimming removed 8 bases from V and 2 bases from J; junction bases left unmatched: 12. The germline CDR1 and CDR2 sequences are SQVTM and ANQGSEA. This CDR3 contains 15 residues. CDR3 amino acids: CSIGGGLGTYNEQFF. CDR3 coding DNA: TGCAGCATCGGAGGTGGACTAGGGACCTACAATGAGCAGTTCTTC.

CDR3 sequence (DNA): TGTGCCAGCAGTAAGCGGGCAGGGGGTTATGGCTACACCTTC. It codes for CASSKRAGGYGYTF. V usage is TRBV6-1 and J usage is TRBJ1-2; 7 nucleotides match TRBD1. The CDR3 length is 14 residues. The trim removed 5 bases at V and 5 bases at J, leaving 8 bases unmatched. The germline CDR1 and CDR2 sequences are MNHNS and SASEGT.

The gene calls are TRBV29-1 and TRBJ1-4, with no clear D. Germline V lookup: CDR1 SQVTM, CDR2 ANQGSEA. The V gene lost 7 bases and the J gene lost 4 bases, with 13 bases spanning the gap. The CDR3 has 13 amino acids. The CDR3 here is CSAGRAINEKLFF. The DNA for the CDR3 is TGCAGCGCCGGACGGGCGATTAATGAAAAACTGTTTTTT.

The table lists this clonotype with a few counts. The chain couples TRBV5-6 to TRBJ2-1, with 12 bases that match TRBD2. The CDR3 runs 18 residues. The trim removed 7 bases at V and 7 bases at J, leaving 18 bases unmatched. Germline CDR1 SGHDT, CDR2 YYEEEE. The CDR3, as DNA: TGTGCCAGCGCACCGGGACTAGCGGGCCCCCGATGGGGGAATGAGCAGTTCTTC. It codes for CASAPGLAGPRWGNEQFF.